This paragraph reports one T cell receptor (beta chain). This record belongs to a study of blood T cell repertoires in COVID-19. Study overall: Sample material is recorded as cDNA or gDNA derived from T cells, B-cell-depleted T cells, or PBMCs.

CDR1 and CDR2 (germline): KGHSH, LQKENI. The CDR3 length is 14 residues. V was clipped by 1 base and J by 4 bases, with 10 bases between them. Assay: immunoSEQ multiplex PCR; the TCRdb copy retains only in-frame clones and omits some. The sample yields around 260,000 clones, 70% to 90% seen once. Recovered participants had two consecutive negative NP/OP PCR tests, healthcare professional clearance, or symptom resolution. The receptor comes from a woman aged 25 to 39 who had recovered from COVID-19. The rearrangement joins TRBV18 to TRBJ1-1; D unclear. Sequenced sample: PBMCs or T cells enriched from blood (not recorded which). The CDR3 DNA reads as TGTGCCAGCTCACCACAAGTGATGAGCACTGAAGCTTTCTTT. This codes for CASSPQVMSTEAFF.